Listed below are T cell receptor beta chains from one sample, sequenced in a study of beta chain features in type 1 diabetes. Sequencing was performed with immunoSEQ multiplex PCR; in TCRdb, only in-frame clones are kept and a portion is missing. The data contain fewer than 65,000 clones, over 50% of them singletons. Material: Tregs from blood. Receptor source: a woman younger than 30 in good health. CDR3s include the opening cysteine and the closing phenylalanine or tryptophan. A D gene is named only where the DNA matches it firmly. The size field is filled for only some rows; it gives once, few, many or a size class.

V	J	D	size	DNA	CDR3
TRBV5-4	TRBJ2-5	TRBD2	.	TGTGCCAGCAGCCAAGAGGTAGCGGGAGGGCCTGGGACCCAGTACTTC	CASSQEVAGGPGTQYF
TRBV7-6	TRBJ2-1	TRBD2	.	TGTGCCAGCAGCTTAGAGTGGCGGGGGGCTGAGCAGTTCTTC	CASSLEWRGAEQFF
TRBV18	TRBJ2-7	TRBD1	few	TGTGCCAGCTCACCAGGGCGGACAGGGGTTGGCGAGCAGTACTTC	CASSPGRTGVGEQYF
TRBV6-1	TRBJ1-1	.	.	TGTGCCAGCAGTCCACAAGACACCAAGAACACTGAAGCTTTCTTT	CASSPQDTKNTEAFF
TRBV5-1	TRBJ2-7	.	.	TGCGCCAGCAGCCAGGCGGGACCAACCTACGAGCAGTACTTC	CASSQAGPTYEQYF
TRBV4-3	TRBJ2-3	TRBD2	.	TGCGCCAGCAGCAGGCGGGGGGCCGGAACAGATACGCAGTATTTT	CASSRRGAGTDTQYF
TRBV5-1	TRBJ1-2	.	once	TGCGCCAGCAGCTTGGCAGGCAGTACTTTCTATGGCTACACCTTC	CASSLAGSTFYGYTF
TRBV30	TRBJ2-3	.	few	TGTGCCTGGAGTCGGGGAGCTAGCACAGATACGCAGTATTTT	CAWSRGASTDTQYF
TRBV30	TRBJ2-1	.	few	TGTGCCTGGAGTGTACGTCTAGCGCTTTATTTCTACAATGAGCAGTTCTTC	CAWSVRLALYFYNEQFF
TRBV5-8	TRBJ1-2	TRBD1	.	TGTGCCAGCAGCCGCGAAGGGACAGGGCTTGGCTACACCTTC	CASSREGTGLGYTF
TRBV18	TRBJ2-2	.	.	TGTGCCAGCTCAACGGGACTTCGGAACGGGGAGCTGTTTTTT	CASSTGLRNGELFF
TRBV7-2	TRBJ2-5	TRBD1	.	TGTGCCAGCAGCGCCCTTGACAGGGGAAGAGAGACCCAGTACTTC	CASSALDRGRETQYF
TRBV4-1	TRBJ1-4	TRBD1	.	TGCGCCAGCAGCCAAAAAAGGGGGCAGGGTAATGAAAAACTGTTTTTT	CASSQKRGQGNEKLFF
TRBV7-2	TRBJ2-2	TRBD1	.	TGTGCCAGCAGTTTGGACAGGGGGGGGACCGGGGAGCTGTTTTTT	CASSLDRGGTGELFF
TRBV25-1	TRBJ1-2	.	.	TGTGCCAGCAGCCCCTCGGGGGGCGGCGGCTACACCTTC	CASSPSGGGGYTF
TRBV5-1	TRBJ1-1	.	.	TGCGCCAGCAGTCGCAGGGAGAACACTGAAGCTTTCTTT	CASSRRENTEAFF
TRBV5-1	TRBJ2-5	.	.	TGCGCCAGCAGCGCCCCGGGGGGCCGGGAGACCCAGTACTTC	CASSAPGGRETQYF
TRBV10-3	TRBJ1-2	.	.	TGTGCCATCAGCCCCGGAATCAGGACTAACTATGGCTACACCTTC	CAISPGIRTNYGYTF
TRBV7-2	TRBJ2-1	.	.	TGTGCCAGCAGCTATGGGGCCCTCTACAATGAGCAGTTCTTC	CASSYGALYNEQFF
TRBV6-5	TRBJ1-1	.	.	TGTGCCAGCCACTGGTCGATTTTCATGAACACTGAAGCTTTCTTT	CASHWSIFMNTEAFF
TRBV15	TRBJ2-7	.	few	TGTGCCACCAGCCTCGAAGTAGCGGTCAATGTGTGGTACTTC	CATSLEVAVNVWYF
TRBV9	TRBJ1-3	.	.	TGTGCCAGCAGCCAGACGGGGGGGGGAAACACCATATATTTT	CASSQTGGGNTIYF